Listed here is a single T cell receptor beta chain. The data were obtained in a study of blood T cells in healthy people across ages. Per sample, no less than 5 micrograms of total RNA were extracted. The second PCR ran roughly 7 to 11 cycles with a sample-barcoded 5' primer and J-beta primers. TCRdb used MiXCR to reprocess the 5' RACE reads, holding one entry per CDR3 protein. The repertoire consists of some 1,000,000 distinct CDR3 sequences, with around 25% occurring once and the leading ten covering around 0.75%. V lost 5 bases to trimming and J lost 4 bases; unmatched junction nucleotides: 8. Germline CDR1 and CDR2: SGHTA and FQGTGA. The CDR3 length is 15 residues. The data were also submitted as part of a second study, on T cells of mothers and their children.

The sample comprised blood. The chain combines TRBV7-3 with TRBJ1-2, with 9 bases matching TRBD1. The TCR sequence derives from a girl aged 2-10 years in good health. The CDR3 loop is CASSLNRGPSYGYTF. The CDR3 DNA follows: TGTGCCAGCAGCCTCAACAGGGGGCCCAGCTATGGCTACACCTTC.